This T cell receptor (beta chain) was recorded in a study of blood T cell repertoires in COVID-19. Background on the study: PBMCs, B-cell-depleted T cells, or T cells were the source of the cDNA or gDNA that made up the material.

Generated by immunoSEQ multiplex PCR, the TCRdb table keeps only in-frame clones and is missing some. The top ten hold about 1.9% of the sample, which has tens of thousands of clones, around 90% seen once. This clone was counted only a few times. With 4 bases removed from V and 7 bases from J, the gap between germline ends came to 20 bases. CDR1 is MNHEY and CDR2 is SVGEGT in the germline V gene. This CDR3 spans 15 amino acids. The J gene is TRBJ2-7, the V gene TRBV6-2 or TRBV6-3; weak D call: TRBD1 (6 bases). The receptor comes from a man in his fifties with active or convalescent COVID-19. Material: peripheral blood. The CDR3 DNA reads as TGTGCCAGCAGTTCCCTCGGACAGCTGACCTTTGAGCAGTACTTC. Protein sequence: CASSSLGQLTFEQYF.